These 22 T cell receptor beta chains were all obtained from the same sample, sequenced in a study of cytomegalovirus exposure and HLA in healthy donors. Amplification used 60 Vbeta primers and 13 Jbeta primers. This table comes from immunoSEQ multiplex PCR, and its TCRdb copy is limited to in-frame clones, with some not included. There are 150,000 or so clones in the sample; approximately 80% occur only once, and 10% to 15% lies in the top ten. The sequencing sample was made of PBMCs. The receptors were sampled from a man aged 25 to 40 in good health and CMV-seropositive.

The chain carries TRBV4-2 and TRBJ2-7, with 7 nucleotides matching TRBD2. This CDR3 comprises 15 residues. V gave up 5 bases and J gave up 7 bases; unmatched junction bases: 14. Germline V CDR1 and CDR2: LGHNA, YNFKEQ. Here the CDR3 reads CASSNRLASGNEQYF. In nucleotides, the CDR3 is TGTGCCAGCAGCAACAGACTAGCCAGTGGGAATGAGCAGTACTTC.

With regard to this clone: The conserved closing phenylalanine or tryptophan is absent in this CDR3, likely reflecting a read error. The chain joins TRBV6-1 to TRBJ1-2; D possibly corresponds to TRBD1 (6 bases). The CDR3 is made up of 11 amino acids. The V gene lost 7 bases and the J gene lost 11 bases, with 14 bases spanning the gap. CDR1 is MNHNS, CDR2 SASEGT, per germline. This CDR3 is CASITGRGYTL. CDR3 sequence (DNA): TGTGCCAGCATTACAGGGAGGGGTTACACCCTC.

The chain combines TRBV5-1 with TRBJ1-1; 7 positions match TRBD1. The V gene end was trimmed by 0 bases and the J gene end by 4 bases; junction bases not matched to a gene: 9. The CDR3 covers 16 residues. CDR1 is SGHRS and CDR2 is YFSETQ in the germline V gene. The CDR3 DNA reads as TGCGCCAGCAGCTTGGAAGGGGGCTGGAGTGGCACTGAAGCTTTCTTT. It encodes CASSLEGGWSGTEAFF. Using reference TRBV5-1 and TRBJ1-1 for the parts outside the CDR3, the full variable domain is KAGVTQTPRYLIKTRGQQVTLSCSPISGHRSVSWYQQTPGQGLQFLFEYFSETQRNKGNFPGRFSGRQFSNSRSEMNVSTLELGDSALYLCASSLEGGWSGTEAFFGQGTRLTVV.

The chain joins TRBV7-9 to TRBJ2-1, with D possibly being TRBD2 (5 bases). V shed 10 bases and J shed 1 base, with 14 bases lying between them. There are 14 residues in the CDR3. Germline CDR1 and CDR2: SEHNR and FQNEAQ (reference sequence). The CDR3 nucleotides are TGTGCCACCTCCGAGCGGCAATCCTACAATGAGCAGTTCTTC. It codes for CATSERQSYNEQFF.

This clone was counted a few times. This chain uses TRBV7-2 with TRBJ1-3; TRBD1 matches at 8 bases. The CDR3 is 17 amino acids. Germline V lookup: CDR1 SGHTA, CDR2 FQGNSA. V shed 4 bases and J 0 bases; nucleotides not matched to a gene: 8. Here the CDR3 reads CASSSDRGSTSGNTIYF. The CDR3 coding sequence is TGTGCCAGCAGCTCCGACAGGGGATCCACCTCTGGAAACACCATATATTTT.

This chain joins TRBV5-1 and TRBJ2-7; TRBD1 might be the D (5 bases). Germline V gives CDR1 SGHRS, CDR2 YFSETQ. V lost 2 bases and J lost 0, with 12 bases in between. There are 15 residues in the CDR3. DNA of the CDR3: TGCGCCAGCAGCTTTGGACACGGCGTCTCCTACGAGCAGTACTTC. Amino acids: CASSFGHGVSYEQYF.

V gene TRBV27 combines with J gene TRBJ2-7, with a possible D match to TRBD1 (5 bases). In germline, CDR1 is MNHEY, CDR2 SMNVEV (reference sequence). V shed 5 bases and J shed 3 bases, with 14 bases lying between them. This CDR3 is 14 amino acids long. CDR3 region: CASSLQGAYYEQYF. DNA for the CDR3: TGTGCCAGCAGTCTACAAGGGGCCTACTACGAGCAGTACTTC.

Turning to this clone: This specimen includes other DNA sequences encoding the same CDR3. The chain is built from TRBV30 and TRBJ1-4; 11 bases map to TRBD1. The CDR3 consists of 14 residues. Germline lookup yields CDR1 GTSNPN and CDR2 SVGIG (reference sequence). Trimming at V came to 5 bases and at J to 10 bases, leaving 9 bases not matched to a gene. The CDR3 loop reads CAWGQGASGGKLFF. CDR3 sequence (DNA): TGTGCCTGGGGACAGGGGGCGAGCGGGGGAAAACTGTTTTTT.

This rearrangement joins TRBV13 to TRBJ1-1; possibly TRBD1 for D (5 bases). Germline V gene data show CDR1 as PRHDT and CDR2 as FYEKMQ (reference sequence). CDR3 length: 15 amino acids. The V end lost 0 bases, the J end lost 0 bases, and 8 bases lay between the germline ends. The CDR3 region is CASSLGTAVNTEAFF. The CDR3 bases are TGTGCCAGCAGCTTAGGGACAGCAGTGAACACTGAAGCTTTCTTT.

V gene TRBV29-1 combines with J gene TRBJ2-1; 11 positions agree with TRBD2. The V gene's germline CDR1 is SQVTM and CDR2 ANQGSEA. There are 19 residues in the CDR3. V shed 6 bases, J shed 0 bases, and the junction held 16 bases outside the gene matches. The CDR3 here is CSVERLAGTHPSSYNEQFF. The CDR3 DNA sequence: TGCAGCGTCGAAAGACTAGCGGGGACACATCCTAGCTCCTACAATGAGCAGTTCTTC.

J is TRBJ2-2 and V is TRBV27; 12 positions match TRBD2. CDR1 is MNHEY, CDR2 SMNVEV, per germline (reference sequence). CDR3 length: 17 residues. Trimming took 4 bases from V and 5 from J; bases not matched to a gene: 8. The DNA for the CDR3 is TGTGCCAGCAGTTCAAGACTAGCGGGAGCCGCAACCGGGGAGCTGTTTTTT. Translation gives CASSSRLAGAATGELFF.

V is TRBV4-1 and J is TRBJ1-5; 8 bases agree with TRBD1. Per germline, CDR1 MGHRA and CDR2 YSYEKL. After removal of 0 bases from V and 5 bases from J, the junction contained 3 bases not matched to a gene. The CDR3 has 15 residues. The CDR3 DNA is TGCGCCAGCAGCCAAGATCGGACAGGGTATCAGCCCCAGCATTTT. This encodes CASSQDRTGYQPQHF.

The V call is TRBV5-3, the J call TRBJ2-5; 14 bases match TRBD2. TRBV5-3 is an ORF; its function is uncertain. With 4 bases clipped from V and 5 bases from J, the junction kept 4 bases outside the gene matches. The CDR3 length is 15 residues. The DNA of the CDR3 is TGTGCCAGAAGCGTGGGACTAGCGGGAGTGGAGACCCAGTACTTC. As protein: CARSVGLAGVETQYF.

This clone showed up just once. The chain employs TRBV9 and TRBJ1-1; D unclear. The V gene lost 3 bases and the J gene lost 2 bases, with 11 bases spanning the gap. CDR3 size: 14 residues. CDR1 SGDLS and CDR2 YYNGEE come from the germline V gene. CDR3 protein: CASSDGPGNTEAFF. As DNA, the CDR3 is TGTGCCAGCAGCGATGGGCCAGGCAACACTGAAGCTTTCTTT.

This chain connects TRBV7-3 to TRBJ2-3; TRBD1 might be the D (6 bases). Per the germline V gene, CDR1 is SGHTA and CDR2 is FQGTGA. The CDR3 is 15 residues long. V lost 2 bases, J lost 8 bases, and 17 bases lay in between. The CDR3 is CASSLGLPGGGTQYF. CDR3 nucleotide sequence: TGTGCCAGCAGCTTAGGACTCCCTGGGGGCGGTACGCAGTATTTT.

The chain is built from TRBV27 and TRBJ2-4, with D unresolved. The CDR3 is 15 amino acids. From germline, CDR1 is MNHEY and CDR2 SMNVEV (reference sequence). V was cut by 2 bases and J by 1 base, with 9 bases left in between. CDR3 amino acids: CASSLSPVAKNIQYF. In DNA form, the CDR3 reads TGTGCCAGCAGTTTAAGTCCAGTTGCCAAAAACATTCAGTACTTC.

CDR3 coding DNA: TGTGCCAGCAGCGGGAGCGCCAACGTCCCGGGGGCAGATACGCAGTATTTT. It specifies CASSGSANVPGADTQYF. The J gene is TRBJ2-3, the V gene TRBV7-9; possibly TRBD2 for D (6 bases). Germline assignment: CDR1 SEHNR and CDR2 FQNEAQ (reference sequence). This CDR3 region has 17 residues. Trimming stripped 5 bases from V and 4 bases from J, with 22 bases between.

This rearrangement joins TRBV5-1 to TRBJ2-5; 8 bases align to TRBD1. Germline CDR1 is SGHRS and CDR2 is YFSETQ. The CDR3 runs 13 residues. V was pared by 5 bases and J by 6 bases, with 6 bases of the junction left unmatched. The CDR3 protein is CASRGQALKTQYF. For the CDR3, the DNA is TGCGCCAGCAGGGGACAGGCTTTAAAGACCCAGTACTTC.

This sequence joins TRBV7-9 and TRBJ2-1, with 9 bases aligning to TRBD2. Per germline, CDR1 SEHNR and CDR2 FQNEAQ (reference sequence). J was trimmed by 6 bases and V by 2 bases; bases with no gene match: 5. The CDR3 covers 15 residues. The DNA of the CDR3 is TGTGCCAGCAGCTTACGGCGGGAGGGCCCCAATGAGCAGTTCTTC. It is translated as CASSLRREGPNEQFF. Full variable domain (missing parts from reference TRBV7-9 and TRBJ2-1): DTGVSQNPRHKITKRGQNVTFRCDPISEHNRLYWYRQTLGQGPEFLTYFQNEAQLEKSRLLSDRFSAERPKGSFSTLEIQRTEQGDSAMYLCASSLRREGPNEQFFGPGTRLTVL.

A note on this clone: An end of the junction does not agree with germline; a read error may underlie this. V is TRBV7-9 and J is TRBJ2-7; 7 positions agree with TRBD1. CDR3 length: 13 residues. CDR1 is SEHNR and CDR2 is FQNEAQ in the germline V gene (reference sequence). CDR3 sequence: CSSSATGAYEQYF. The DNA of the CDR3 is TGTTCCAGCAGCGCAACAGGGGCCTACGAGCAGTACTTC.

The chain carries TRBV27 and TRBJ2-2, with 11 bases that match TRBD2. J gave up 5 bases and V 5 bases, and 7 bases lay outside the gene matches. There are 16 residues in the CDR3. Per germline, CDR1 MNHEY and CDR2 SMNVEV (reference sequence). In DNA, the CDR3 is TGTGCCAGCAGTACCCTAGCGGGAGGCTTGACCGGGGAGCTGTTTTTT. Translated: CASSTLAGGLTGELFF.

This chain connects TRBV5-1 to TRBJ1-1; D is uncertain. Trimming shortened V by 5 bases and J by 1 base, and 9 bases separated the two germline ends. This CDR3 has 13 residues. Germline assignment: CDR1 SGHRS and CDR2 YFSETQ. The CDR3: CASRSVQNTEAFF. The CDR3 DNA is TGCGCCAGCAGGTCAGTGCAGAACACTGAAGCTTTCTTT.